Below, 8 T cell receptor beta chains from the same sample are listed, as sequenced in a study of blood T cells in healthy people across ages. For the second PCR, which ran for about 6 to 11 cycles, a sample-barcoded 5' primer and a J-beta primer mix were used. Via MiXCR, TCRdb re-called the 5' RACE reads, giving one row per CDR3 protein. The table has 1.5 million to 2 million distinct CDR3 sequences, less than 50% seen once. Sequencing input: blood. The source of these receptors is a woman aged 40 to 55 in good health.

This clonotype was counted once. The rearrangement joins TRBV7-9 to TRBJ2-7, with a weak D call TRBD1 (6 bases). The DNA end is more similar to TRBJ2-5, so the J call may be wrong. This CDR3 region has 16 residues. Germline-derived CDR1 and CDR2 are SEHNR and FQNEAQ (reference sequence). CDR3 amino acids: CASSSPNRVGLETQYF. DNA of the CDR3: TGTGCCAGCAGCTCCCCCAACAGGGTCGGATTAGAGACCCAGTACTTC.

The genes are TRBV28 and TRBJ2-3, with TRBD2 matching 7 bases. Per germline, CDR1 MDHEN and CDR2 SYDVKM. V was clipped by 8 bases and J by 1 base; unmatched bases: 9. This CDR3 contains 15 residues. For the CDR3, the DNA is TGTGCCAGCCCAGCGGGGCCCTCCGGCACAGATACGCAGTATTTT. Its translation is CASPAGPSGTDTQYF.

J is TRBJ2-7 and V is TRBV7-9; no definite D call. Germline CDR1 SEHNR, CDR2 FQNEAQ (reference sequence). V was trimmed by 5 bases and J by 0 bases, leaving 8 bases between them. CDR3 size: 13 residues. The CDR3 nucleotides read TGTGCCAGCAGCGCGGCAAGCTCCTACGAGCAGTACTTC. This encodes CASSAASSYEQYF.

The chain joins TRBV6-1 to TRBJ2-7; 11 bases match TRBD1. Judging by the DNA end, TRBJ2-5 fits better; the J call may be wrong. The length of the CDR3 is 14 residues. Per the germline V gene, CDR1 is MNHNS and CDR2 is SASEGT. This chain's CDR3 is CASRGQGVMETQYF. For the CDR3, the DNA is TGTGCCAGCAGGGGACAGGGGGTAATGGAGACCCAGTACTTC.

The V and J genes are TRBV9 and TRBJ2-1; 8 nucleotides agree with TRBD1. The length of the CDR3 is 14 residues. Germline CDR1 reads SGDLS; CDR2 reads YYNGEE. The V and J ends lost 3 bases and 8 bases, in that order; junction bases with no gene match: 7. CDR3 sequence (DNA): TGTGCCAGCAGCGGCGGGACAGGACTCCATGAGCAGTTCTTC. Translating it yields CASSGGTGLHEQFF.

V usage is TRBV4-1 and J usage is TRBJ1-4; no definite D call. The CDR3 consists of 20 residues. The V gene's germline CDR1 is MGHRA and CDR2 YSYEKL. Trimming took off 0 bases at V and 4 bases at J, with 24 bases between the two ends. CDR3 nucleotide sequence: TGCGCCAGCAGCCAAGACCCTCCTGAGGGAGGTCGAGGCGGTAATGAAAAACTGTTTTTT. It yields the protein CASSQDPPEGGRGGNEKLFF.

V is TRBV7-9 and J is TRBJ2-1, with TRBD1 identical over 7 bases. Trimming took 5 bases from V and 0 from J; bases not matched to a gene: 4. CDR1 and CDR2 (germline): SEHNR, FQNEAQ (reference sequence). There are 15 residues in the CDR3. This CDR3 reads CASSPDRDSYNEQFF. DNA for the CDR3: TGTGCCAGCAGCCCAGACAGGGACTCCTACAATGAGCAGTTCTTC.

The chain uses TRBV11-2 and TRBJ2-4, with TRBD2 matching 11 bases. CDR3 length equals 21 residues. The germline gives CDR1 SGHAT, CDR2 FQNNGV. The V segment lost 1 base and the J segment 0 bases; nucleotides outside the gene matches: 14. The CDR3 DNA follows: TGTGCCAGCAGCTTAGTTACTTATAGCGGGGGGGCCGCGATAGCCAAAAACATTCAGTACTTC. Amino acids: CASSLVTYSGGAAIAKNIQYF.